A selection of T cell receptor beta chains follows, all from one sample in a study of shared clonotypes between healthy human individuals. TCRdb keeps only in-frame clones here, not all; method: immunoSEQ multiplex PCR. Of fewer than 1.8 million clones detected, approximately 98.5% appear once; the ten largest clones hold 0.3% to 0.45%. The sequenced sample consisted of naive CD4+ T cells sorted from blood. The receptor source for this set is a young man in good health. Each CDR3 is given with its conserved first and last residue. Fields, in order: J gene, V gene, clone size, CDR3 protein. For some rows the clone size is stated as once, few or many, or as a class when expanded; others skip it.

j_call: TRBJ1-1
v_call: TRBV5-8
clone_size: NA
cdr3_aa: CASSSRQGTMNTEAFF

j_call: TRBJ2-3
v_call: TRBV5-1
clone_size: once
cdr3_aa: CASSPGTGLTDTQYF

j_call: TRBJ1-4
v_call: TRBV28
clone_size: once
cdr3_aa: CASSLTRANEKLFF

j_call: TRBJ2-1
v_call: TRBV29-1
clone_size: NA
cdr3_aa: CSGTYNEQFF

j_call: TRBJ2-3
v_call: TRBV7-2
clone_size: NA
cdr3_aa: CASSLWDLGTDTQYF

j_call: TRBJ2-7
v_call: TRBV28
clone_size: NA
cdr3_aa: CASTSPGQGYYEQYF

j_call: TRBJ2-7
v_call: TRBV7-6
clone_size: NA
cdr3_aa: CASSLGVAAAHYEQYF

j_call: TRBJ2-7
v_call: TRBV29-1
clone_size: NA
cdr3_aa: CSARDSSSYEQYF

j_call: TRBJ2-1
v_call: TRBV18
clone_size: NA
cdr3_aa: CASSPPHSEQFF

j_call: TRBJ2-7
v_call: TRBV18
clone_size: NA
cdr3_aa: CASSPGTAAYEQYF

j_call: TRBJ2-1
v_call: TRBV5-6
clone_size: NA
cdr3_aa: CASSLGDLYNEQFF

j_call: TRBJ2-5
v_call: TRBV19
clone_size: NA
cdr3_aa: CASSIEFGGRLYQETQYF

j_call: TRBJ2-7
v_call: TRBV27
clone_size: NA
cdr3_aa: CASSVCEQYF

j_call: TRBJ2-3
v_call: TRBV13
clone_size: NA
cdr3_aa: CASSSPGLAGGPDTQYF

j_call: TRBJ1-1
v_call: TRBV5-4
clone_size: NA
cdr3_aa: CASRLDSWTEAFF

j_call: TRBJ2-1
v_call: TRBV27
clone_size: NA
cdr3_aa: CASTLAGRRGEQFF

j_call: TRBJ2-1
v_call: TRBV5-8
clone_size: NA
cdr3_aa: CASSLGQPNEQFF

j_call: TRBJ1-2
v_call: TRBV7-8
clone_size: NA
cdr3_aa: CASSFHPAGTAQSNYGYTF

j_call: TRBJ2-2
v_call: TRBV5-1
clone_size: few
cdr3_aa: CASSLEGRTGELFF

j_call: TRBJ2-1
v_call: TRBV28
clone_size: NA
cdr3_aa: CASSHEQFF

j_call: TRBJ2-7
v_call: TRBV5-1
clone_size: NA
cdr3_aa: CASSSGHEQYF

j_call: TRBJ1-1
v_call: TRBV28
clone_size: NA
cdr3_aa: CASSLGHRGTEAFF

j_call: TRBJ2-7
v_call: TRBV11-1
clone_size: NA
cdr3_aa: CASSLGQGQYLSYEQYF

j_call: TRBJ2-7
v_call: TRBV5-6
clone_size: NA
cdr3_aa: CASSLSSFNEQYF

j_call: TRBJ2-2
v_call: TRBV5-4
clone_size: once
cdr3_aa: CASRPNRGGTGELFF

j_call: TRBJ2-1
v_call: TRBV14
clone_size: NA
cdr3_aa: CASSQGGGVEQFF

j_call: TRBJ2-3
v_call: TRBV5-5
clone_size: NA
cdr3_aa: CASSPVAEDTQYF

j_call: TRBJ2-1
v_call: TRBV7-9
clone_size: NA
cdr3_aa: CASSPQLGRTYNEQFF